The 3 T cell receptor beta chains presented below share a single source sample, sequenced in a study of T cell repertoires in cytomegalovirus infection. Their cognate antigens are unknown. One entry per CDR3 protein, called by TCRdb with MiXCR from the reads. Seen here are around 900,000 distinct CDR3 sequences, roughly a third observed once, and the top ten hold 13%. The source material was cultured CD8+ T cells from PBMCs, sampled from culture after CMV antigen stimulation. All receptors derive from a human donor in good health (CMV status not recorded). Some clones in this sample may be carry-over from other donors' samples.

The rearrangement uses TRBV20-1 and TRBJ2-3, with TRBD2 matching over 14 bases. V gave up 4 bases and J gave up 4 bases; unmatched junction bases: 16. The CDR3 is made up of 19 amino acids. Germline-derived CDR1 and CDR2 are DFQATT and SNEGSKA (reference sequence). CDR3 coding DNA: TGCAGTGCTAACGGACTAGCGGGGGGACTCCCTAGCGGCGCAGATACGCAGTATTTT. It yields the protein CSANGLAGGLPSGADTQYF.

CDR3 sequence reads: CASTEEGEAAGELFF. The CDR3, as DNA: TGTGCCAGCACCGAGGAGGGGGAGGCCGCCGGGGAGCTGTTTTTT. The chain uses TRBV7-6 and TRBJ2-2; D tentatively fits TRBD1 or TRBD2 (6 bases each). This CDR3 region has 15 residues. The V end lost 7 bases, the J end lost 6 bases, and 18 bases lay between the germline ends. From germline, CDR1 is SGHVS and CDR2 FNYEAQ.

This clonotype was seen many times. CDR3 bases: TGTGCCAGCAGCTTAAATGCTCGCGGGGGCCTCTCCTACGAGCAGTACTTC. Its protein product is CASSLNARGGLSYEQYF. The chain recombines TRBV7-8 with TRBJ2-7; tentative D call: TRBD2 (7 bases). Germline CDR1 SGHVS, CDR2 FQNEAQ. The CDR3 length is 17 residues. V was pared by 2 bases and J by 0 bases, with 17 bases between. Based on the CDR3 plus reference TRBV7-8 and TRBJ2-7, the full variable domain is GAGVSQSPRYKVAKRGQDVALRCDPISGHVSLFWYQQALGQGPEFLTYFQNEAQLDKSGLPSDRFFAERPEGSVSTLKIQRTQQEDSAVYLCASSLNARGGLSYEQYFGPGTRLTVT.